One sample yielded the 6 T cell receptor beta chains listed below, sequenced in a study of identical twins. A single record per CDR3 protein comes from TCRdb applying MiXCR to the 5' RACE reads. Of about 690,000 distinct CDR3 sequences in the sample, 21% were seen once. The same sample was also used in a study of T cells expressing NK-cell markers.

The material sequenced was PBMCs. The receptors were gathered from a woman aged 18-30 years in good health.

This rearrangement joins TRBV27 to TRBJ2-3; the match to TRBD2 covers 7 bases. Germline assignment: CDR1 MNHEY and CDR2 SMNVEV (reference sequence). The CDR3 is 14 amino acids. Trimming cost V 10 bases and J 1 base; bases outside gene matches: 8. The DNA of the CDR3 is TGTGCCACCGGGGGAGGGCCGGGCACAGATACGCAGTATTTT. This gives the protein CATGGGPGTDTQYF.

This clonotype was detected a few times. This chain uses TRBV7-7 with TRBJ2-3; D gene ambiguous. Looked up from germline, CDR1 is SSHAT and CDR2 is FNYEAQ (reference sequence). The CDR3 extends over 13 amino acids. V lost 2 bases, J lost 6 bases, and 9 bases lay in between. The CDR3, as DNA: TGTGCCAGCAGCTTAACTGTGAGCGATACGCAGTATTTT. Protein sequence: CASSLTVSDTQYF.

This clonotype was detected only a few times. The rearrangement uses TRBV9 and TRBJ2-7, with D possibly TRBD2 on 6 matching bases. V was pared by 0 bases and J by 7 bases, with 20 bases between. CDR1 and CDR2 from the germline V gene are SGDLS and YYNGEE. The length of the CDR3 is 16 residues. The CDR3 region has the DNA TGTGCCAGCAGCGTAGAAGGTACGGGAGCGCCTAGAGAGCAGTACTTC. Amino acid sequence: CASSVEGTGAPREQYF. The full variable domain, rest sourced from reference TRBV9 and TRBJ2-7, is DSGVTQTPKHLITATGQRVTLRCSPRSGDLSVYWYQQSLDQGLQFLIQYYNGEERAKGNILERFSAQQFPDLHSELNLSSLELGDSALYFCASSVEGTGAPREQYFGPGTRLTVT.

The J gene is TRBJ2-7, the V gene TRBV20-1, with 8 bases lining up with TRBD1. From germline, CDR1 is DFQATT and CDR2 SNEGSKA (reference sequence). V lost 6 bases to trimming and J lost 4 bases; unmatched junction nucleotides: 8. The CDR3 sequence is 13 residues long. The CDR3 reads CSAPRTGMYEQYF. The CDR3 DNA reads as TGCAGTGCCCCACGGACAGGGATGTACGAGCAGTACTTC.

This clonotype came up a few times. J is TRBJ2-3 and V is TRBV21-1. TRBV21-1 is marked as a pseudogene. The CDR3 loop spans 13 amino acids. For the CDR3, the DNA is TGTGCCAGCAGCCTCCAAACGGACGGGCCGCAGTATTTT. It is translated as CASSLQTDGPQYF.

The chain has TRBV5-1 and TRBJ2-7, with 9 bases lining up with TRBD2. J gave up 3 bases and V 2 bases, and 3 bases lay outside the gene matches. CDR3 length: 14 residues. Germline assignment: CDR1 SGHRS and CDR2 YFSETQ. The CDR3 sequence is CASSFASGDYEQYF. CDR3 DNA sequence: TGCGCCAGCAGCTTCGCTAGCGGGGACTACGAGCAGTACTTC.